The sequence of this T cell receptor (beta chain) was determined in a study of OX40 agonist ivuxolimab in advanced cancers. Whole-study context: A male proportion of 82.7% was recorded, with mean age approximately 57 years and range about 20 to 79. Partial responses were recorded for three patients, including one with hepatocellular carcinoma and two with cutaneous melanoma. Study-wide results and caveats: In the expanded peripheral T cells, antigen specificity was never determined.

Germline V gene sequence: CDR1 SGHDT, CDR2 YYEEEE. V was clipped by 3 bases and J by 4 bases; unmatched bases: 11. The CDR3 is 17 residues long. Comment on this clone: Antigen: not known.

TCRdb's table, derived via immunoSEQ multiplex PCR, lists solely in-frame clones and lacks some. The table has over 10,000 clones, approximately 87% seen once. This chain links TRBV5-6 with TRBJ2-5; 11 bases map to TRBD2. This receptor was taken from an adult with an advanced solid tumor such as melanoma, head and neck, liver or kidney cancer. Sequenced here: CD4+ or CD8+ T cells sorted from blood, sampled in a trial of the OX40 agonist ivuxolimab. CDR3: CASSWGTVAGGPETQYF. In DNA form, the CDR3 reads TGTGCCAGCAGCTGGGGAACGGTAGCGGGGGGGCCAGAGACCCAGTACTTC. Filled out from reference TRBV5-6 and TRBJ2-5, the complete variable domain reads DAGVTQSPTHLIKTRGQQVTLRCSPKSGHDTVSWYQQALGQGPQFIFQYYEEEERQRGNFPDRFSGHQFPNYSSELNVNALLLGDSALYLCASSWGTVAGGPETQYFGPGTRLLVL.